This T cell receptor beta chain originates from a study of T cell changes during pregnancy in multiple sclerosis. Profiling relied on immunoSEQ multiplex PCR, and the TCRdb table lists in-frame clones only, not all of them. Here the sample spans around 27,000 clones, more than 85% being singletons. The CDR3 extends over 16 amino acids. CDR1 SGHDN and CDR2 FVKESK come from the germline V gene. V shed 0 bases, J shed 4 bases, and the junction held 8 bases outside the gene matches. This chain uses TRBV14 with TRBJ1-1; TRBD1 agrees at 7 bases. The sample consisted of CD4+ T cells from peripheral blood mononuclear cells, taken after pregnancy. The source of this sequence is a female donor with multiple sclerosis, enrolled in a pregnancy study. Written as DNA, the CDR3 is TGTGCCAGCAGCCAAGAAACAGGGGCTATAGGCACTGAAGCTTTCTTT. Its translation: CASSQETGAIGTEAFF.